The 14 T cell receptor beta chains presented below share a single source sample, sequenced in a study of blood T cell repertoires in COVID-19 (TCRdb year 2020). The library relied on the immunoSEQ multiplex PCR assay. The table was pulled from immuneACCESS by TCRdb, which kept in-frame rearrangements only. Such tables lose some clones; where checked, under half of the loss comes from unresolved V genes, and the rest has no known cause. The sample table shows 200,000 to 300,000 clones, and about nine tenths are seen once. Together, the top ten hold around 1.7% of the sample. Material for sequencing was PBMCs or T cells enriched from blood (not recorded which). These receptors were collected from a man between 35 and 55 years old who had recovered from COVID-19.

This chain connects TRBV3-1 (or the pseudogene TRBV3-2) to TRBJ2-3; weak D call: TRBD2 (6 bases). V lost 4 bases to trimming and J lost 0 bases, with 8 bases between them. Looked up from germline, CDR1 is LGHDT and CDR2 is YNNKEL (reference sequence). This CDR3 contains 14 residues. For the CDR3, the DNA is TGTGCCAGCAGCCGCGGGGCTAGCACAGATACGCAGTATTTT. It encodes CASSRGASTDTQYF.

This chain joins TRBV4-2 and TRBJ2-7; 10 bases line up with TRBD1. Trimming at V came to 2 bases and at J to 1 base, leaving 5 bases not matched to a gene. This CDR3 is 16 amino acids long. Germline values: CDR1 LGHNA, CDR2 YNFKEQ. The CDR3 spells CASSQPGQGLSYEQYF. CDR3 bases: TGTGCCAGCAGCCAACCGGGACAGGGGCTTTCCTACGAGCAGTACTTC.

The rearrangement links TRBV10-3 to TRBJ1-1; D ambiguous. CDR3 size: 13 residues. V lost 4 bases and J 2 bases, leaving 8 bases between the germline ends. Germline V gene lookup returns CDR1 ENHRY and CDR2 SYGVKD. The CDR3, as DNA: TGTGCCATCAGTGTCGAGGTTAACACTGAAGCTTTCTTT. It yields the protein CAISVEVNTEAFF.

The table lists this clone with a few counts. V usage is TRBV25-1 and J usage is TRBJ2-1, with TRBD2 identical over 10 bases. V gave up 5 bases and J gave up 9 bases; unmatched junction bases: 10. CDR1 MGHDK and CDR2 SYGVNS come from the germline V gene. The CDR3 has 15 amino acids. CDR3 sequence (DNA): TGTGCCAGCAGTTCCCGGACTAGCGGCGAGATTGAGCAGTTCTTC. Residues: CASSSRTSGEIEQFF.

The CDR3 loop reads CAWSIGLDTIYF. The CDR3, as DNA: TGTGCCTGGAGTATTGGGCTTGACACCATATATTTT. The rearrangement uses TRBV30 and TRBJ1-3; D unresolved. Trimming cost V 2 bases and J 8 bases, with 10 bases left between them. The CDR3 length is 12 residues. Looked up from germline, CDR1 is GTSNPN and CDR2 is SVGIG (reference sequence).

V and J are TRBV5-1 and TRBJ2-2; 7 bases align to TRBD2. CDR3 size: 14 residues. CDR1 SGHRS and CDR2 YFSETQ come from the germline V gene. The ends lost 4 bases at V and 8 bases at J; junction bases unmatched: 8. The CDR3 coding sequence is TGCGCCAGCAGCCTTGGAGGGAGGGAAGGGGAGCTGTTTTTT. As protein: CASSLGGREGELFF.

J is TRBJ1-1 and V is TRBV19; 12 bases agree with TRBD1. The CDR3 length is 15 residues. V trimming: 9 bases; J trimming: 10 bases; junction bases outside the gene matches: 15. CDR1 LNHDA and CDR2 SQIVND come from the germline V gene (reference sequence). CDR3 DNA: TGTGCCAGCACGAATTCCGGGACAGGGGGCTCGGGAGCTTTCTTT. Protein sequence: CASTNSGTGGSGAFF.

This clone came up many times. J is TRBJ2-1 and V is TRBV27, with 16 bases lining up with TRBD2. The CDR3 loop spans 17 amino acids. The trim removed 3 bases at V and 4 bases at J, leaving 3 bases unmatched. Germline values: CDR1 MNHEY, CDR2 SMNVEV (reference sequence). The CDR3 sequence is CASSFGTSGGAYNEQFF. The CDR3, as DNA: TGTGCCAGCAGTTTCGGGACTAGCGGGGGGGCTTACAATGAGCAGTTCTTC.

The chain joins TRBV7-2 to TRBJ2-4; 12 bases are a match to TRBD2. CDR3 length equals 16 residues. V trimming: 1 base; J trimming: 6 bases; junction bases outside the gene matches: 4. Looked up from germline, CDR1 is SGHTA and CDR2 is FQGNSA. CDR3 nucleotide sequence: TGTGCCAGCAGCTTAGGACTAGCGGGGGTCCGAAACATTCAGTACTTC. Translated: CASSLGLAGVRNIQYF.

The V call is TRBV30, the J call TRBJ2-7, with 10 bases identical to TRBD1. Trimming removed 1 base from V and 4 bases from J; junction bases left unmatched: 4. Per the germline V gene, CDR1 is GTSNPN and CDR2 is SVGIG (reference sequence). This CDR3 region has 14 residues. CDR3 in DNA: TGTGCCTGGAGTGCGACAGGGGGCCGGTACGAGCAGTACTTC. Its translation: CAWSATGGRYEQYF.

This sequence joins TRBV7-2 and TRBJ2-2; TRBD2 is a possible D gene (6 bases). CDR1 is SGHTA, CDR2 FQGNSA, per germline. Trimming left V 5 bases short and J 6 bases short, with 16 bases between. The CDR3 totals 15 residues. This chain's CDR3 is CASSVDLREAGELFF. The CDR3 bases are TGTGCCAGCAGCGTTGACCTGAGGGAGGCCGGGGAGCTGTTTTTT.

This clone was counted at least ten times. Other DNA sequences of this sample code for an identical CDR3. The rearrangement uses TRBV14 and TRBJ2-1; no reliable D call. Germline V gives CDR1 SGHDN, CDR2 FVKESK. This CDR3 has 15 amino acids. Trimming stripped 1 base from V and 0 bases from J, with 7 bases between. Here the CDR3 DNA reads TGTGCCAGCAGCCAAGGACCTAGCTCCTACAATGAGCAGTTCTTC. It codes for CASSQGPSSYNEQFF.

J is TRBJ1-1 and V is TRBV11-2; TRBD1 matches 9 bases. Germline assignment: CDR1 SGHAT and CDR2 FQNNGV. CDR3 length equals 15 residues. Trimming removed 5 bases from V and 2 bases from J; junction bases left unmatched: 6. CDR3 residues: CASSTWGQGNTEAFF. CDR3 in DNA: TGTGCCAGCAGCACCTGGGGACAGGGAAACACTGAAGCTTTCTTT.

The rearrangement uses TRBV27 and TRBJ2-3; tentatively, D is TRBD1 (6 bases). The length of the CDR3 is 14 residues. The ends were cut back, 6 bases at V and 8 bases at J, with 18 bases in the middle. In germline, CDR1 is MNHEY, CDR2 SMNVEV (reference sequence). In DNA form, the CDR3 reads TGTGCCAGCAGCCACGGCGGACAGAGGGGTACGCAGTATTTT. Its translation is CASSHGGQRGTQYF.